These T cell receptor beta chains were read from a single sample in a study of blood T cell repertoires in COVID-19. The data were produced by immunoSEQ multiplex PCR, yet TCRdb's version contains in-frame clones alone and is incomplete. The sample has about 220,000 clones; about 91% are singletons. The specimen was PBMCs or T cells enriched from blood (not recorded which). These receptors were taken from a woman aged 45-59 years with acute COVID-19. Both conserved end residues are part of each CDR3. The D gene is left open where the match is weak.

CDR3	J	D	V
CAISRQGNEQFF	TRBJ2-1	TRBD1	TRBV10-3
CASSFGTSVNEQFF	TRBJ2-1	TRBD2	TRBV5-4
CASSKTGHTEAFF	TRBJ1-1	TRBD1	TRBV19
CASSSSLYEQYF	TRBJ2-7	.	TRBV7-2
CSASLSGELFF	TRBJ2-2	.	TRBV20-1
CASSKKREVAYNEQFF	TRBJ2-1	TRBD2	TRBV3-1/TRBV3-2
CASSYLTGTYEQYF	TRBJ2-7	TRBD1	TRBV6-5
CASSRQPSGGLLNEQFF	TRBJ2-1	TRBD2	TRBV3-1/TRBV3-2
CASSHRGGVHGYTF	TRBJ1-2	.	TRBV27
CASSLSSIYQPQHF	TRBJ1-5	.	TRBV27